What follows are 2 T cell receptor beta chains derived from one specimen sequenced in a study of CD8 T cells in ankylosing spondylitis. TCRdb reprocessed the 5' RACE reads with MiXCR, giving one entry per CDR3 protein. The sample records roughly 250,000 distinct CDR3 sequences, approximately 9% being singletons. Specimen: blood, either unsorted or a sorted T cell fraction (not recorded which). These TCRs come from a male donor with ankylosing spondylitis or in good health (not recorded which).

This clonotype was picked up a small number of times. The rearrangement joins TRBV7-9 to TRBJ1-1; D is undetermined. This CDR3 contains 16 residues. V gave up 2 bases and J gave up 1 base, with 14 bases separating them. Per germline, CDR1 SEHNR and CDR2 FQNEAQ (reference sequence). The CDR3 is CASSLQDWTGNTEAFF. The CDR3 DNA is TGTGCCAGCAGCTTACAAGATTGGACGGGGAACACTGAAGCTTTCTTT.

This clonotype was observed at least ten times. The chain has TRBV27 and TRBJ1-1, with TRBD1 matching 7 bases. This CDR3 comprises 15 residues. V shed 5 bases and J 0 bases; nucleotides not matched to a gene: 6. Germline CDR1 MNHEY, CDR2 SMNVEV (reference sequence). The CDR3 region is CASSQMTGLNTEAFF. CDR3 bases: TGTGCCAGCAGTCAGATGACAGGGTTGAACACTGAAGCTTTCTTT.